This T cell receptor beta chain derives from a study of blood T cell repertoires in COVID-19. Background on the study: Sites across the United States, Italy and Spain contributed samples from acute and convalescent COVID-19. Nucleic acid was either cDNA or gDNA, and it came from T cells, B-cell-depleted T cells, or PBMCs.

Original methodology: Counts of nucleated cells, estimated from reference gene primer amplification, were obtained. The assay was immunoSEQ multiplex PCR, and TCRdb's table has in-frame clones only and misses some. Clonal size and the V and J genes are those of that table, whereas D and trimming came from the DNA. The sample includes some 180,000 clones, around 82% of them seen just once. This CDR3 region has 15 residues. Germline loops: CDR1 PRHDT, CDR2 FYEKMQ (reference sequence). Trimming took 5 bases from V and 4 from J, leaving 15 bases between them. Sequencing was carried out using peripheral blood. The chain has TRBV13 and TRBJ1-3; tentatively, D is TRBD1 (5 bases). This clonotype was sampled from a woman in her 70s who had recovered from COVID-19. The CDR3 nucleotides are TGTGCCAGCAGCACCCGGACAACTCTGGGAAACACCATATATTTT. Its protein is CASSTRTTLGNTIYF.